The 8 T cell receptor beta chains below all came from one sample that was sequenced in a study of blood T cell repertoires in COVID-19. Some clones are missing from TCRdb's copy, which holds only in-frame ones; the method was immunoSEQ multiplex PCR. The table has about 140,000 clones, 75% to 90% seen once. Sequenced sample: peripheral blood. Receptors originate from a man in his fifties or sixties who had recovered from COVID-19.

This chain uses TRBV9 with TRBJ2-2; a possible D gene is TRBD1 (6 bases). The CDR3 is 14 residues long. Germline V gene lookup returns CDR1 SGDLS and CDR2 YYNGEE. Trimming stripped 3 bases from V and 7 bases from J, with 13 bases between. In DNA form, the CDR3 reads TGTGCCAGCAGCGCACTACAGGGTTACGGGGAGCTGTTTTTT. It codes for CASSALQGYGELFF.

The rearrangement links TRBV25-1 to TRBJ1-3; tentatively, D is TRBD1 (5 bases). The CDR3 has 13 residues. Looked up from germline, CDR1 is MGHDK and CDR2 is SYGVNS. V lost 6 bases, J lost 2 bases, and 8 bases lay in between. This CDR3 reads CASSGGAGNTIYF. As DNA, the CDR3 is TGTGCCAGCAGCGGAGGGGCTGGAAACACCATATATTTT.

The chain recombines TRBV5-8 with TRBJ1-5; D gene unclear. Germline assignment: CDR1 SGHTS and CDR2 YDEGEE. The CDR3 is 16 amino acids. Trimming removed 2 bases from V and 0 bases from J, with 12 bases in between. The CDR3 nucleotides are TGTGCCAGCAGCTTTGGCAGGCCCCATAGCAATCAGCCCCAGCATTTT. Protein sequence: CASSFGRPHSNQPQHF.

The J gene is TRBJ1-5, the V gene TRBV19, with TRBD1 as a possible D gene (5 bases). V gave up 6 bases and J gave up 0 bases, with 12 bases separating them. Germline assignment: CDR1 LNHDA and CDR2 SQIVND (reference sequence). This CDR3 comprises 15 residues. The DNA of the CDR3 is TGTGCCAGTAGACCGACAGTCCATAGCAATCAGCCCCAGCATTTT. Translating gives CASRPTVHSNQPQHF.

CDR3 bases: TGCGCCAGCAGCCAGGACCTTACCGGGACAGGGGGAAAGGGCTACACCTTC. The encoded protein is CASSQDLTGTGGKGYTF. The rearrangement links TRBV4-3 to TRBJ1-2, with 11 bases identical to TRBD1. Looked up from germline, CDR1 is LGHNA and CDR2 is YSLEER. The CDR3 has 17 residues. V was clipped by 3 bases and J by 8 bases; unmatched bases: 14.

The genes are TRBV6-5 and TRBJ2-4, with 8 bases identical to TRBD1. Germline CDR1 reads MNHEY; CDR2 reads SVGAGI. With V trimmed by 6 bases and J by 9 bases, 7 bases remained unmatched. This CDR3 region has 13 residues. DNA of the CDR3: TGTGCCAGCAGCGGAGAAGGGACAGGCATTCAGTACTTC. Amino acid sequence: CASSGEGTGIQYF.

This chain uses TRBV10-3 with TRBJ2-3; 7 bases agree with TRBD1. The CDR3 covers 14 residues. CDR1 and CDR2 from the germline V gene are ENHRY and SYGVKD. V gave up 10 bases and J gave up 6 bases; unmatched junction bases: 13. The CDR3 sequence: CATGTGESPDTQYF. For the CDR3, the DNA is TGTGCCACCGGAACAGGGGAGTCACCCGATACGCAGTATTTT.

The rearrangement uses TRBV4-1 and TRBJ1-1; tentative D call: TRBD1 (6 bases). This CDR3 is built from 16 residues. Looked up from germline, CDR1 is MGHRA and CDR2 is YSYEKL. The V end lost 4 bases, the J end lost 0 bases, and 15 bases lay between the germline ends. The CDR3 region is CASSLGGLTMNTEAFF. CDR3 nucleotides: TGCGCCAGCAGCCTCGGGGGGCTAACTATGAACACTGAAGCTTTCTTT.